This T cell receptor beta chain comes out of a study of T cells after yellow fever vaccination. Overall study: The fractions with low cell numbers were processed using SMART-Seq v4 Ultra Low Input.

The study's findings and limits: Post-booster repertoires again held most primary-vaccination clones (roughly 96% CD4, roughly 90% CD8).

TCRdb reprocessed the 5' RACE reads via MiXCR and lists one record per CDR3 protein. The sample includes a few hundred thousand distinct CDR3 sequences, 8.7% seen only once; the top ten take over 3%. This clonotype showed up just a few times. What it binds is unknown. CDR1 and CDR2 (germline): WNHNN, SYGVQD (reference sequence). Trimming left V 0 bases short and J 6 bases short, with 9 bases between. This CDR3 comprises 13 residues. V gene TRBV10-1 combines with J gene TRBJ2-7, with D possibly being TRBD1 (5 bases). The TCR comes from a man aged 18 to 29 who received the YFV17D yellow fever vaccine. Sequenced material: CD4+ T cells sorted from PBMCs, taken 5 days after the yellow fever booster vaccination. The CDR3, as DNA: TGCGCCAGCAGTGAGTCGGAAGGGGCCGAGCAGTACTTC. Translation: CASSESEGAEQYF.